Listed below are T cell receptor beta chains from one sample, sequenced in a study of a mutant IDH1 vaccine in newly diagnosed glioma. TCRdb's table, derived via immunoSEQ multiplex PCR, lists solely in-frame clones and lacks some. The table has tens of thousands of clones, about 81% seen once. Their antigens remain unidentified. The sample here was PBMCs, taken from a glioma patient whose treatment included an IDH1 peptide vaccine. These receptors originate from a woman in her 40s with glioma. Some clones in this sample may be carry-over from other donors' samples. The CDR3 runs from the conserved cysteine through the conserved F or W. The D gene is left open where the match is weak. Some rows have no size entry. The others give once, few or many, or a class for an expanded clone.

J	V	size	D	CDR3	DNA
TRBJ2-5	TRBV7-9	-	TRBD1	CASSLLGSDRGLETQYF	TGTGCCAGCAGCTTACTTGGGTCGGACAGGGGGCTTGAGACCCAGTACTTC
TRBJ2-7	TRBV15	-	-	CATSRPPAGEYEQYF	TGTGCCACCAGCAGACCGCCGGCAGGGGAGTACGAGCAGTACTTC
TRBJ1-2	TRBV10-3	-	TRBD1	CAITTDRATNYGYTF	TGTGCCATCACCACGGACAGGGCTACTAACTATGGCTACACCTTC
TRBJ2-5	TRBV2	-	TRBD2	CATEAGGKTQYF	TGTGCCACCGAAGCGGGGGGGAAGACCCAGTACTTC
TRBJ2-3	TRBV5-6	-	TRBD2	CASSLIAGSTDTQYF	TGTGCCAGCAGCCTTATAGCGGGCAGCACAGATACGCAGTATTTT
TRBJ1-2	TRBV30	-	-	CAWTSKSTPYGYTF	TGTGCCTGGACCTCCAAATCTACTCCTTATGGCTACACCTTC
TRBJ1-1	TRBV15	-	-	CATSGAGFRDTEAFF	TGTGCCACCAGCGGAGCGGGTTTTAGGGACACTGAAGCTTTCTTT
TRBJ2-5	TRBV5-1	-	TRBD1	CASARDRETQYF	TGCGCCAGCGCCCGGGACAGGGAGACCCAGTACTTC
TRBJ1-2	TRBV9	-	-	CASSAAGYGYTF	TGTGCCAGCAGCGCCGCTGGGTATGGCTACACCTTC
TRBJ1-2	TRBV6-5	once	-	CASSRAGVYGYTF	TGTGCCAGCAGCCGGGCAGGGGTCTATGGCTACACCTTC
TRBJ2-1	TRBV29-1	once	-	CSVEGHRGSYNEQFF	TGCAGCGTTGAAGGCCACCGGGGCTCCTACAATGAGCAGTTCTTC
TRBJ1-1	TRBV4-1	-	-	CASSGERGGNTEAFF	TGCGCCAGCAGCGGAGAAAGGGGGGGTAACACTGAAGCTTTCTTT
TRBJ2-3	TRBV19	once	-	CASRSYRSSTDTQYF	TGTGCCAGTCGATCTTACAGGAGCAGCACAGATACGCAGTATTTT
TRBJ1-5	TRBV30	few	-	CAWNSGTYNQPQHF	TGTGCCTGGAATTCAGGGACTTACAATCAGCCCCAGCATTTT
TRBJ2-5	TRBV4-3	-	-	CASSQDGAAEGQETQYF	TGCGCCAGCAGCCAAGATGGGGCCGCGGAGGGACAAGAGACCCAGTACTTC
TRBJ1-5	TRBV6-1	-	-	CASSEAVGNNQPQHF	TGTGCCAGCAGTGAAGCGGTAGGCAATAATCAGCCCCAGCATTTT
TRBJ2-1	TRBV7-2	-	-	CASSLVRFGEQFF	TGTGCCAGCAGCTTAGTAAGGTTCGGTGAGCAGTTCTTC
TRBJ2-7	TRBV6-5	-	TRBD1	CASSYVWGTASYEQYF	TGTGCCAGCAGTTACGTTTGGGGGACAGCTTCCTACGAGCAGTACTTC
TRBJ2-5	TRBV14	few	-	CASSQQRQAQETQYF	TGTGCCAGCAGCCAACAGAGGCAGGCCCAGGAGACCCAGTACTTC
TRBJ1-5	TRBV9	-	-	CASSVTPGKSQHF	TGTGCCAGCAGCGTAACCCCCGGGAAATCCCAGCATTTT
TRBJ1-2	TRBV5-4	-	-	CASRPGTGNYGYTF	TGTGCCAGCAGGCCTGGGACGGGGAACTATGGCTACACCTTC
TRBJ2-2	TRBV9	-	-	CASSPEETINGELFF	TGTGCCAGCAGCCCAGAAGAGACTATTAACGGGGAGCTGTTTTTT
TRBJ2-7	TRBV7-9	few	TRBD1	CASSPKTGASSYEQYF	TGTGCCAGCAGTCCAAAAACAGGGGCTAGCTCCTACGAGCAGTACTTC
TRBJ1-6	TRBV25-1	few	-	CASSGVVMSPLHF	TGTGCCAGCAGTGGCGTAGTAATGAGTCCCCTCCACTTT
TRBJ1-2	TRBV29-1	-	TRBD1	CSAGTDYGYTF	TGCAGCGCCGGGACAGACTATGGCTACACCTTC
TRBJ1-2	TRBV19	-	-	CASSDRHYGYTF	TGTGCCAGTAGCGACAGGCACTATGGCTACACCTTC
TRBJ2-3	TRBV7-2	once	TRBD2	CASSERGGRTDTQYF	TGTGCCAGCAGCGAGCGGGGGGGCCGAACAGATACGCAGTATTTT
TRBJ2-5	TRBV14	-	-	CASSQERTASWEEETQYF	TGTGCCAGCAGCCAAGAACGGACAGCCTCATGGGAGGAAGAGACCCAGTACTTC
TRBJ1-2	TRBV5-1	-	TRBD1	CASSPMTGSYGYTF	TGCGCCAGCAGCCCGATGACAGGGAGCTATGGCTACACCTTC
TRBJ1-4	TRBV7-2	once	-	CASSLRFNEKLFF	TGTGCCAGCAGCTTACGTTTTAATGAAAAACTGTTTTTT
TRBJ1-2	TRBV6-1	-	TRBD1	CASSERQGDNYGYTF	TGTGCCAGCAGTGAGAGACAGGGGGATAACTATGGCTACACCTTC
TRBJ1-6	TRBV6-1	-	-	CASSEGASNNSPLHF	TGTGCCAGCAGTGAAGGGGCGTCCAATAATTCACCCCTCCACTTT
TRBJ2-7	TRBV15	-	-	CATSSPGALYEQYF	TGTGCCACCAGCAGCCCGGGGGCCCTCTACGAGCAGTACTTC
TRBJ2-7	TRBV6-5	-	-	CASSLRPLGYEQYF	TGTGCCAGCAGTCTCCGGCCTCTCGGCTACGAGCAGTACTTC
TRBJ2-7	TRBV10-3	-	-	CAISGQPGRTYEQYF	TGTGCCATCAGTGGGCAGCCCGGGAGAACCTACGAGCAGTACTTC
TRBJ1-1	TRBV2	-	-	CASRALQGNTEAFF	TGTGCCAGCCGGGCCTTACAAGGGAACACTGAAGCTTTCTTT
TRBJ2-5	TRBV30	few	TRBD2	CAFSGTSGKQETQYF	TGTGCCTTTTCCGGGACTAGCGGGAAGCAAGAGACCCAGTACTTC
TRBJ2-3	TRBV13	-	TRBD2	CASSPRLAGKPDTQYF	TGTGCCAGCAGCCCGCGACTAGCGGGGAAGCCAGATACGCAGTATTTT
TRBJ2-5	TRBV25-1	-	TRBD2	CASSGTSGPTGTQYF	TGTGCCAGCAGCGGGACTAGCGGTCCCACGGGGACCCAGTACTTC
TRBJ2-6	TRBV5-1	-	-	CASSLAGANVLTF	TGCGCCAGCAGCTTGGCTGGGGCCAACGTCCTGACTTTC
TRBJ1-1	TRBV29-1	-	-	CSVEDTPETEAFF	TGCAGCGTTGAAGATACCCCAGAGACTGAAGCTTTCTTT
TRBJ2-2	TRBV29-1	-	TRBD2	CSVEGLAGGRDGELFF	TGCAGCGTAGAGGGACTAGCGGGGGGGCGGGACGGGGAGCTGTTTTTT
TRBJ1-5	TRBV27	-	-	CASSWQGQNQPQHF	TGTGCCAGCAGTTGGCAGGGCCAAAATCAGCCCCAGCATTTT
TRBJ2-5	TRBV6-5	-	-	CASSYRAGWETQYF	TGTGCCAGCAGTTACAGGGCAGGGTGGGAGACCCAGTACTTC
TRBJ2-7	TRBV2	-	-	CASSGYEQYF	TGTGCCAGCAGCGGCTACGAGCAGTACTTC